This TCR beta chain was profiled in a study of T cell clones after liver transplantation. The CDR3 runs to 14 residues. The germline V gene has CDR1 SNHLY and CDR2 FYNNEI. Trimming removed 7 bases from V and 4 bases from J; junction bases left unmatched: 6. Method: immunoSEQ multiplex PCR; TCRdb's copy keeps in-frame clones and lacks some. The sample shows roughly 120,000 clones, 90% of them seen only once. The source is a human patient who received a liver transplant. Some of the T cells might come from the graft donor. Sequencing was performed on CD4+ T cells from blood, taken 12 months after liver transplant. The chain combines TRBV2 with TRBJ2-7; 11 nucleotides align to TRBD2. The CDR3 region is CASNPRTSGYEQYF. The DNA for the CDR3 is TGTGCCAGCAATCCAAGGACTAGCGGGTACGAGCAGTACTTC.